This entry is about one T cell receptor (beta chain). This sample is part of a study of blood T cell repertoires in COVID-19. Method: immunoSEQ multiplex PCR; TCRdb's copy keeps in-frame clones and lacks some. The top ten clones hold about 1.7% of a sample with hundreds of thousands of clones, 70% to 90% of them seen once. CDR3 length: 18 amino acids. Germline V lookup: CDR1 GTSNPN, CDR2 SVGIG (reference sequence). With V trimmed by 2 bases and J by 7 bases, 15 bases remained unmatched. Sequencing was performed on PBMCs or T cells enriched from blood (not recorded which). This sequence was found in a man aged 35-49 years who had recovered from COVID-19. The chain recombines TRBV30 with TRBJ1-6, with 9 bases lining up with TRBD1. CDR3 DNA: TGTGCCTGGAGTTCAGGGACAGGGAGCCCCCTGGGAAATTCACCCCTCCACTTT. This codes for CAWSSGTGSPLGNSPLHF.